The TCR beta chain described here comes from a study of vaccination and CD4 T cells after COVID-19. About the study: Overlapping spike peptides from SARS-CoV-2, HCoV-NL63, HCoV-OC43 and HCoV-229E served to stimulate the cells.

Germline CDR1 is WNHNN and CDR2 is SYGVQD (reference sequence). The CDR3 runs 16 residues. Trimming at V came to 6 bases and at J to 2 bases, leaving 10 bases not matched to a gene. This clonotype was seen a handful of times. Its target is not known. Sample treatment: approximately nine-day PBMC culture with coronavirus spike peptide pools or control peptides (ViraFEST assay). An Oncomine TCR Beta short-read assay was used to sequence the DNA from cultured CD4+ T cells. Investigators isolated genomic DNA from cultured CD4+ T cells. MiXCR, applied by TCRdb to the PCR reads, yields one record per CDR3 protein. Of 17,000 or so distinct CDR3 sequences listed, about 40% are singletons.

The receptor was isolated from a human donor who had recovered from COVID-19. The sample consisted of CD4+ T cells from blood, cultured in vitro. The chain links TRBV10-1 to TRBJ1-3, with 7 positions matching TRBD1. As DNA, the CDR3 is TGCGCCAGCAGGGGGAAAGGGACAGCGCCTGGAAACACCATATATTTT. It encodes CASRGKGTAPGNTIYF.